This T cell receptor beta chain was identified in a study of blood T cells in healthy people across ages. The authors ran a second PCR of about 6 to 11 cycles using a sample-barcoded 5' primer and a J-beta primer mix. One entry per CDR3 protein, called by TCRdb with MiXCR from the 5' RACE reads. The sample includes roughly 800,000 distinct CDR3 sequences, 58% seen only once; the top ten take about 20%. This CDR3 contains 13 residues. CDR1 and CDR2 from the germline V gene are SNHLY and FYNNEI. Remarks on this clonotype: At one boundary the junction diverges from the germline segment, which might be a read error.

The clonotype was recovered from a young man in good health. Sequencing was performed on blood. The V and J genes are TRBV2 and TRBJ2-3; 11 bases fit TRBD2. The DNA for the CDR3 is TGTGCCATCAGTGAAACTAGCGGGAGCCCGCAGTATTTT. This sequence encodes CAISETSGSPQYF.